This T cell receptor (beta chain) is from a study of blood T cells in healthy people across ages. About the research overall: About one barcoded TCR beta cDNA was captured per two T cells.

This CDR3 contains 15 residues. The germline V gene has CDR1 DFQATT and CDR2 SNEGSKA (reference sequence). The second PCR ran 7 to 11 cycles with a sample-barcoded 5' primer and J-beta primers. TCRdb reanalysed the 5' RACE reads using MiXCR and keeps one entry per CDR3 protein. In the table there are hundreds of thousands of distinct CDR3 sequences, roughly 64% of which are singletons. This TCR derives from a man aged 25 to 40 in good health. Sequencing was done on a sample of blood. The chain recombines TRBV20-1 with TRBJ2-4; unclear D gene. With the DNA end fitting TRBJ2-7 better, the J assignment may be wrong. CDR3 residues: CSAPTFGTLSYEQYF. The DNA for the CDR3 is TGCAGTGCCCCGACGTTCGGTACCCTCTCCTACGAGCAGTACTTC.